This TCR beta chain emerged from a study of human T cells and chemical hapten exposure. This clonotype came up a few times. The germline V gene has CDR1 SQVTM and CDR2 ANQGSEA. This CDR3 region has 15 residues. Trimming removed 7 bases from V and 4 bases from J; junction bases left unmatched: 13. Original analysis: 95,638 TCRs per sample was the median, with a range of roughly 20,000 to 700,000. TCRdb reprocessed the RACE reads with MiXCR, giving one entry per CDR3 protein. The V and J calls come from TCRdb's annotation, not from the publication. The data show 74,000 or so distinct CDR3 sequences, 12% seen once. Time point specified: patch test 1, 2 weeks after DPC sensitization. Treatment of the sample: therapeutic diphenylcyclopropenone sensitization with weekly scalp DPC. The donor pool consisted of alopecia patients aged 18 to 70 years, considered suitable for DPC. Unfractionated whole blood yielded the extracted total RNA.

This TCR came from a woman aged 55 to 70 with alopecia areata. Some clones in this sample may be carry-over from other donors' samples. This chain joins TRBV29-1 and TRBJ2-3; 8 nucleotides line up with TRBD1. The source was whole blood, collected in connection with sensitization to the hapten diphenylcyclopropenone (DPC). CDR3 in DNA: TGCAGCGCGCGCAGGACAGGGTTTGGCCCAGATACGCAGTATTTT. This sequence encodes CSARRTGFGPDTQYF.